Below, one T cell receptor (beta chain) is given with its context. The data were taken from a study of cytomegalovirus exposure and HLA in healthy donors. The PCR employed 60 Vbeta primers together with 13 Jbeta primers. TCRdb's table, derived via immunoSEQ multiplex PCR, lists solely in-frame clones and lacks some. The repertoire holds 150,000 or so clones, with about three quarters as singletons. CDR3 length: 14 residues. Germline V gene lookup returns CDR1 GTSNPN and CDR2 SVGIG (reference sequence). The V end was cut by 5 bases, the J end by 9 bases, with 17 bases between. This rearrangement joins TRBV30 to TRBJ1-6, with D perhaps matching TRBD1 (6 bases). The clonotype originates from a male donor in good health and CMV-seronegative. Sequenced: PBMCs. The DNA for the CDR3 is TGTGCCTGGCACCGACAGGCCCATGGTTCACCCCTCCACTTT. As protein: CAWHRQAHGSPLHF. The full variable domain, with the rest looked up from reference TRBV30 and TRBJ1-6, is SQTIHQWPATLVQPVGSPLSLECTVEGTSNPNLYWYRQAAGRGLQLLFYSVGIGQISSEVPQNLSASRPQDRQFILSSKKLLLSDSGFYLCAWHRQAHGSPLHFGNGTRLTVT.